This T cell receptor (beta chain) was sequenced during a study of blood T cell repertoires in COVID-19. As for the study in general: Sample material is recorded as cDNA or gDNA derived from T cells, B-cell-depleted T cells, or PBMCs.

CDR3 length: 14 amino acids. Germline V lookup: CDR1 MDHEN, CDR2 SYDVKM. With 6 bases clipped from V and 10 bases from J, the junction kept 8 bases outside the gene matches. Under the authors' procedure: Reference gene primer amplification in the assay estimated nucleated cell counts. Clones were read by immunoSEQ multiplex PCR, and TCRdb kept only the in-frame ones, dropping some. That table gives V, J and clone size, and the DNA gave D and trimming. Altogether about 330,000 clones are present, approximately 85% being singletons, with the ten largest covering approximately 7.5%. The V and J genes are TRBV28 and TRBJ2-1, with 11 bases matching TRBD2. The TCR was taken from a human donor in a cohort sampled during active COVID-19. Sample: peripheral blood. Here the CDR3 reads CASSTLAGGGEQFF. The CDR3 DNA follows: TGTGCCAGCAGCACGCTAGCGGGGGGAGGAGAGCAGTTCTTC.